These 20 T cell receptor beta chains were sequenced from one sample in a study of cytomegalovirus exposure and HLA in healthy donors. Method: immunoSEQ multiplex PCR; TCRdb's copy keeps in-frame clones and lacks some. This sample has tens of thousands of clones, with 90% found just once. Sequenced: PBMCs. These receptor sequences come from a man younger than 30 in good health and CMV-seronegative.

V and J are TRBV4-2 and TRBJ2-7; a possible D gene is TRBD2 (6 bases). CDR1 LGHNA and CDR2 YNFKEQ come from the germline V gene. The CDR3 totals 11 residues. V was clipped by 5 bases and J by 5 bases, with 7 bases between them. The CDR3 sequence: CASSGGHEQYF. The CDR3 DNA follows: TGTGCCAGCAGCGGAGGGCACGAGCAGTACTTC.

This chain connects TRBV11-2 to TRBJ2-1, with a tentative D call TRBD2 (6 bases). The CDR3 spans 13 residues. CDR1 is SGHAT and CDR2 is FQNNGV in the germline V gene. V lost 6 bases and J 6 bases, leaving 12 bases between the germline ends. CDR3 nucleotide sequence: TGTGCCAGCAGGCTGACTAGTGCCAATGAGCAGTTCTTC. Its protein is CASRLTSANEQFF. The whole variable domain, remainder taken from reference TRBV11-2 and TRBJ2-1, is EAGVAQSPRYKIIEKRQSVAFWCNPISGHATLYWYQQILGQGPKLLIQFQNNGVVDDSQLPKDRFSAERLKGVDSTLKIQPAKLEDSAVYLCASRLTSANEQFFGPGTRLTVL.

This chain uses TRBV11-2 with TRBJ2-7; no firm D call. Trimming removed 3 bases at V and 2 bases at J, with 5 bases between. The CDR3 spans 12 residues. Germline lookup yields CDR1 SGHAT and CDR2 FQNNGV. The DNA for the CDR3 is TGTGCCAGCAGCTTTAGTACCTACGAGCAGTACTTC. This codes for CASSFSTYEQYF.

This clone was seen more than once but under ten times. The chain couples TRBV6-6 to TRBJ1-1; D unclear. Germline V gene data show CDR1 as MNHNY and CDR2 as SVGAGI (reference sequence). The CDR3 runs 13 residues. V shed 0 bases and J shed 4 bases, with 6 bases lying between them. CDR3 coding DNA: TGTGCCAGCAGTTACTCGATCGGCACTGAAGCTTTCTTT. Protein sequence: CASSYSIGTEAFF.

This clone has a handful of counts. The chain couples TRBV27 to TRBJ2-1; TRBD2 matches 7 bases. The V gene end was trimmed by 5 bases and the J gene end by 6 bases; junction bases not matched to a gene: 13. Germline V gene data show CDR1 as MNHEY and CDR2 as SMNVEV (reference sequence). CDR3 size: 16 residues. The CDR3 spells CASSPPGLVGSNEQFF. The CDR3 DNA follows: TGTGCCAGCAGTCCCCCCGGACTAGTGGGGTCCAATGAGCAGTTCTTC.

The chain is built from TRBV6-5 and TRBJ2-7; D is possibly TRBD2 (6 bases). Between the trimmed V and J ends, which lost 2 bases and 3 bases, there was a span of 17 bases. Germline CDR1 is MNHEY and CDR2 is SVGAGI. CDR3 length equals 16 residues. The CDR3 region has the DNA TGTGCCAGCAGTTACACTCCTGCGGGTAGCGGCTACGAGCAGTACTTC. It yields the protein CASSYTPAGSGYEQYF.

The chain recombines TRBV6-6 with TRBJ2-6; no clear D. Between the trimmed V and J ends, which lost 5 bases and 3 bases, there was a span of 11 bases. Germline V gene lookup returns CDR1 MNHNY and CDR2 SVGAGI (reference sequence). The CDR3 covers 15 residues. The CDR3 spells CASSRCGFGANVLTF. For the CDR3, the DNA is TGTGCCAGCAGTAGATGCGGCTTTGGGGCCAACGTCCTGACTTTC.

This clone was counted a few times. This sequence joins TRBV5-5 and TRBJ1-3; 7 positions agree with TRBD1. With V trimmed by 0 bases and J by 0 bases, 0 bases remained unmatched. The germline V gene has CDR1 SGHKS and CDR2 YYEKEE (reference sequence). This CDR3 is built from 15 residues. CDR3 in amino acids: CASSLGTGSGNTIYF. For the CDR3, the DNA is TGTGCCAGCAGCTTGGGGACAGGCTCTGGAAACACCATATATTTT. Full variable domain (outside the CDR3, taken from reference TRBV5-5 and TRBJ1-3): DAGVTQSPTHLIKTRGQQVTLRCSPISGHKSVSWYQQVLGQGPQFIFQYYEKEERGRGNFPDRFSARQFPNYSSELNVNALLLGDSALYLCASSLGTGSGNTIYFGEGSWLTVV.

This clone was observed once. The chain has TRBV9 and TRBJ2-3; TRBD2 agrees at 8 bases. The germline V gene has CDR1 SGDLS and CDR2 YYNGEE. V gave up 4 bases and J gave up 1 base; unmatched junction bases: 2. The CDR3 totals 14 residues. The CDR3 reads CASSSGGGTDTQYF. CDR3 sequence (DNA): TGTGCCAGCAGCTCGGGGGGGGGCACAGATACGCAGTATTTT.

A single count supports this clone. A junction end diverges from the germline sequence, so it may reflect a read error. The chain links TRBV7-7 to TRBJ2-1, with 8 positions matching TRBD2. Germline lookup yields CDR1 SSHAT and CDR2 FNYEAQ (reference sequence). The CDR3 is made up of 14 amino acids. CDR3 in amino acids: CASSLGGGYNEQFF. In DNA form, the CDR3 reads TGTGCTAGCAGCTTGGGCGGGGGGTACAATGAGCAGTTCTTC.

The CDR3 sequence is CASIRAGFSEAFF. DNA of the CDR3: TGTGCCAGCATTCGGGCAGGGTTTAGTGAAGCTTTCTTT. This chain uses TRBV6-5 with TRBJ1-1, with D possibly being TRBD1 (5 bases). The CDR3 loop spans 13 amino acids. Trimming took off 7 bases at V and 7 bases at J, with 16 bases between the two ends. Germline V gene data show CDR1 as MNHEY and CDR2 as SVGAGI.

This chain links TRBV7-9 with TRBJ1-1; 9 bases match TRBD1. The ends lost 5 bases at V and 3 bases at J; junction bases unmatched: 4. Per germline, CDR1 SEHNR and CDR2 FQNEAQ (reference sequence). This CDR3 region has 14 residues. The CDR3 here is CASSQQGAYTEAFF. DNA of the CDR3: TGTGCCAGCAGCCAACAGGGGGCTTACACTGAAGCTTTCTTT.

The chain links TRBV5-4 to TRBJ2-1; 16 nucleotides match TRBD2. The CDR3 runs 17 residues. Unmatched junction bases numbered 7, after V lost 4 bases and J lost 6 bases. Per the germline V gene, CDR1 is SGHNT and CDR2 is YYREEE (reference sequence). The DNA for the CDR3 is TGTGCCAGCAGCATTGGGACTAGCGGGAGGGCTGTCAATGAGCAGTTCTTC. Protein sequence: CASSIGTSGRAVNEQFF. The full variable domain, completed using reference TRBV5-4 and TRBJ2-1, is ETGVTQSPTHLIKTRGQQVTLRCSSQSGHNTVSWYQQALGQGPQFIFQYYREEENGRGNFPPRFSGLQFPNYSSELNVNALELDDSALYLCASSIGTSGRAVNEQFFGPGTRLTVL.

The J gene is TRBJ1-5, the V gene TRBV28; D may be TRBD1 (5 bases). The CDR3 runs to 14 residues. In germline, CDR1 is MDHEN, CDR2 SYDVKM. Trimming left V 7 bases short and J 1 base short, with 11 bases between. In DNA, the CDR3 is TGTGCCAGCAAAGGGGTAGGGAGCAATCAGCCCCAGCATTTT. Its protein product is CASKGVGSNQPQHF. The full variable domain, in which reference TRBV28 and TRBJ1-5 provide the parts outside the CDR3, is DVKVTQSSRYLVKRTGEKVFLECVQDMDHENMFWYRQDPGLGLRLIYFSYDVKMKEKGDIPEGYSVSREKKERFSLILESASTNQTSMYLCASKGVGSNQPQHFGDGTRLSIL.

The chain uses TRBV18 and TRBJ2-5, with D possibly TRBD1 on 5 matching bases. The CDR3 is made up of 15 amino acids. The germline V and J ends were trimmed by 4 bases and 2 bases, with 14 bases remaining between them. The V gene's germline CDR1 is KGHSH and CDR2 LQKENI. CDR3 coding DNA: TGTGCCAGCTCACGTATGACAGCAGATCAAGAGACCCAGTACTTC. It yields the protein CASSRMTADQETQYF.

The V gene is TRBV18, the J gene TRBJ1-1; D is unresolved. V was clipped by 1 base and J by 7 bases, with 10 bases between them. Germline CDR1 KGHSH, CDR2 LQKENI. The CDR3 length is 13 residues. CDR3 sequence: CASSPRAGNEAFF. DNA for the CDR3: TGTGCCAGCTCACCACGTGCAGGTAATGAAGCTTTCTTT.

The chain is built from TRBV28 and TRBJ1-2; 7 nucleotides agree with TRBD1. Germline loops: CDR1 MDHEN, CDR2 SYDVKM. With 6 bases clipped from V and 2 bases from J, the junction kept 3 bases outside the gene matches. The CDR3 is 13 amino acids. This CDR3 reads CASRPTGNYGYTF. The CDR3 bases are TGTGCCAGCAGGCCGACAGGGAACTATGGCTACACCTTC.

This clone was found a few times. The chain employs TRBV18 and TRBJ2-3; TRBD1 matches at 7 bases. Germline trimming cut 0 bases from V and 5 bases from J; bases unmatched to any gene: 8. CDR1 and CDR2 (germline): KGHSH, LQKENI. This CDR3 is 16 amino acids long. CDR3 sequence: CASSPPGQLAGDTQYF. For the CDR3, the DNA is TGTGCCAGCTCACCACCGGGACAGCTGGCAGGAGATACGCAGTATTTT.

The V and J genes are TRBV7-9 and TRBJ2-7, with 11 bases aligning to TRBD2. The CDR3 runs to 15 residues. V was pared by 5 bases and J by 2 bases, with 5 bases of the junction left unmatched. CDR1 and CDR2 from the germline V gene are SEHNR and FQNEAQ (reference sequence). The CDR3, as DNA: TGTGCCAGCAGCCCTGGGACTAGCGGCCCCTACGAGCAGTACTTC. It translates to CASSPGTSGPYEQYF.

V gene TRBV5-8 combines with J gene TRBJ2-5; TRBD2 agrees at 7 bases. J lost 0 bases, V lost 1 base, and 6 bases had no gene match. Germline loops: CDR1 SGHTS, CDR2 YDEGEE. The CDR3 is 16 amino acids. CDR3 DNA sequence: TGTGCCAGCAGCTTGTCGACTAGCAACTACCAAGAGACCCAGTACTTC. The encoded protein is CASSLSTSNYQETQYF.